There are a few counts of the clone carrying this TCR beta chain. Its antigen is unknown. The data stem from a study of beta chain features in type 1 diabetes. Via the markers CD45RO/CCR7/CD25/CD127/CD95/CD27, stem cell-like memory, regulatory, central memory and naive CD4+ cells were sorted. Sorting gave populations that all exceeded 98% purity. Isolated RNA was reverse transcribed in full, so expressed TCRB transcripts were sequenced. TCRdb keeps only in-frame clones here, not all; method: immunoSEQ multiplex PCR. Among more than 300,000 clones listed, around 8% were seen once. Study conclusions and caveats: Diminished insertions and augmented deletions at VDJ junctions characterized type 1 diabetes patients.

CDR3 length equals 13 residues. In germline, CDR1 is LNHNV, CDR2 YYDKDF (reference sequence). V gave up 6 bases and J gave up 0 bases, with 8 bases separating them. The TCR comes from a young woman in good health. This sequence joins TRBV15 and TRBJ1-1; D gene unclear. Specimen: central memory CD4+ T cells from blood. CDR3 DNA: TGTGCCACCAGGTGGTCCATGAACACTGAAGCTTTCTTT. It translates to CATRWSMNTEAFF.